Each of the 23 T cell receptor beta chains below was sequenced from the same sample in a study of patients and donors after allogeneic stem cell transplantation. MiXCR was run by TCRdb on the RT-PCR reads, yielding one entry per CDR3 protein. Among about 230,000 distinct CDR3 sequences listed, 13% to 15% were seen once. Sequencing used blood, either unsorted or a sorted T cell fraction (not recorded which). All receptors come from a human donor who was either an allogeneic HSCT recipient or a stem cell or donor lymphocyte infusion donor (not recorded which). It is not recorded whose cells these are; they may come from a transplant donor.

The chain combines TRBV6-2 or TRBV6-3 with TRBJ2-7; the D gene could be TRBD1 or TRBD2 (6 bases each). Germline V gene sequence: CDR1 MNHEY, CDR2 SVGEGT. This CDR3 has 16 residues. V lost 10 bases to trimming and J lost 3 bases, with 25 bases between them. CDR3 protein: CATTGTVGRDLYEQYF. CDR3 DNA: TGTGCCACGACAGGAACGGTGGGGCGGGATCTCTACGAGCAGTACTTC.

The J gene is TRBJ2-5, the V gene TRBV5-4; tentatively, D is TRBD1 or TRBD2 (5 bases each). V was trimmed by 2 bases and J by 4 bases, leaving 12 bases between them. The CDR3 length is 14 residues. CDR1 and CDR2 from the germline V gene are SGHNT and YYREEE (reference sequence). CDR3 sequence reads: CASSFGTGRETQYF. CDR3 nucleotides: TGTGCCAGCAGCTTCGGGACGGGAAGAGAGACCCAGTACTTC. The entire variable domain, with the rest obtained from reference TRBV5-4 and TRBJ2-5, is as follows: ETGVTQSPTHLIKTRGQQVTLRCSSQSGHNTVSWYQQALGQGPQFIFQYYREEENGRGNFPPRFSGLQFPNYSSELNVNALELDDSALYLCASSFGTGRETQYFGPGTRLLVL.

This clonotype has a handful of counts. The V and J genes are TRBV20-1 and TRBJ1-2; maybe TRBD1 (5 bases). The germline gives CDR1 DFQATT, CDR2 SNEGSKA (reference sequence). The CDR3 sequence is 12 residues long. Between the trimmed V and J ends, which lost 1 base and 8 bases, there was a span of 11 bases. CDR3 in DNA: TGCAGTGCTAGAGCCAGGGTAGGGGGCTACACCTTC. This encodes CSARARVGGYTF.

CDR3 in DNA: TGTGCCAGCAGCTTGAAGGGGACCTACGAGCAGTACTTC. This gives the protein CASSLKGTYEQYF. The gene calls are TRBV5-4 and TRBJ2-7; D perhaps matches TRBD1 (5 bases). V lost 1 base to trimming and J lost 2 bases, with 7 bases between them. The CDR3 sequence is 13 residues long. The V gene's germline CDR1 is SGHNT and CDR2 YYREEE (reference sequence).

V usage is TRBV11-2 and J usage is TRBJ1-4; TRBD1 matches at 8 bases. The CDR3 is 14 amino acids. V lost 5 bases, J lost 8 bases, and 7 bases stayed unmatched. Germline V gene sequence: CDR1 SGHAT, CDR2 FQNNGV. The CDR3 region is CASSPGQGGEKLFF. CDR3 in DNA: TGTGCCAGCAGCCCCGGACAGGGTGGAGAAAAACTGTTTTTT.

This chain joins TRBV10-3 and TRBJ2-5; TRBD2 aligns across 11 bases. This CDR3 has 14 residues. V was clipped by 6 bases and J by 2 bases; unmatched bases: 2. In germline, CDR1 is ENHRY, CDR2 SYGVKD. The CDR3 protein is CAIRIAGGQETQYF. CDR3 nucleotide sequence: TGTGCCATCAGGATAGCGGGGGGGCAAGAGACCCAGTACTTC.

V gene TRBV5-1 combines with J gene TRBJ2-1; TRBD2 agrees at 12 bases. Germline CDR1 and CDR2: SGHRS and YFSETQ. The CDR3 is made up of 16 amino acids. Germline trimming cut 0 bases from V and 7 bases from J; bases unmatched to any gene: 5. CDR3 residues: CASSLEGTSGWNEQFF. CDR3 nucleotides: TGCGCCAGCAGCTTGGAGGGGACTAGCGGGTGGAATGAGCAGTTCTTC.

This clonotype has only a few counts. This chain links TRBV7-8 with TRBJ2-7, with D unclear. V lost 4 bases to trimming and J lost 5 bases, with 6 bases between them. The germline V gene has CDR1 SGHVS and CDR2 FQNEAQ. The CDR3 is made up of 11 amino acids. CDR3 sequence: CASSSFNEQYF. Written as DNA, the CDR3 is TGTGCCAGCAGCTCCTTTAACGAGCAGTACTTC. The full variable domain, completed using reference TRBV7-8 and TRBJ2-7, is GAGVSQSPRYKVAKRGQDVALRCDPISGHVSLFWYQQALGQGPEFLTYFQNEAQLDKSGLPSDRFFAERPEGSVSTLKIQRTQQEDSAVYLCASSSFNEQYFGPGTRLTVT.

Only a few counts were recorded for this clonotype. This chain joins TRBV6-5 and TRBJ1-3; tentative D call: TRBD1 (5 bases). This CDR3 spans 15 amino acids. CDR1 and CDR2 from the germline V gene are MNHEY and SVGAGI. The V gene lost 3 bases and the J gene lost 0 bases, with 9 bases spanning the gap. DNA of the CDR3: TGTGCCAGCAGTTATCAGGGATCCTCTGGAAACACCATATATTTT. This encodes CASSYQGSSGNTIYF.

This clonotype was observed a handful of times. The chain uses TRBV2 and TRBJ2-6; 8 bases are shared with TRBD1. Germline CDR1 reads SNHLY; CDR2 reads FYNNEI. With V trimmed by 5 bases and J by 0 bases, 15 bases remained unmatched. The CDR3 loop spans 20 amino acids. Here the CDR3 DNA reads TGTGCCAGCAGTAATCAAGGGGTGGACAGGGCAAGCTCTGGGGCCAACGTCCTGACTTTC. It yields the protein CASSNQGVDRASSGANVLTF.

By proportion, this clonotype is medium-sized (0.01 to 0.1%). V gene TRBV5-1 combines with J gene TRBJ1-5, with a possible D match to TRBD1 (5 bases). The CDR3 runs to 15 residues. The germline V gene has CDR1 SGHRS and CDR2 YFSETQ. V lost 5 bases and J lost 0, with 12 bases in between. The CDR3 DNA is TGCGCCAGCAGACCTGACGGACATAGCAATCAGCCCCAGCATTTT. This encodes CASRPDGHSNQPQHF.

The table lists this clonotype with many counts. The V and J genes are TRBV12-3 or TRBV12-4 and TRBJ2-7; a weak D match, TRBD2 (6 bases). The CDR3 loop spans 15 amino acids. V was trimmed by 2 bases and J by 1 base, leaving 12 bases between them. The CDR3 region is CASSLWASESYEQYF. The CDR3 DNA reads as TGTGCCAGCAGTTTATGGGCTAGCGAATCCTACGAGCAGTACTTC.

This clonotype was found a few times. V and J are TRBV20-1 and TRBJ1-6, with 8 positions matching TRBD1. With 0 bases clipped from V and 4 bases from J, the junction kept 5 bases outside the gene matches. In germline, CDR1 is DFQATT, CDR2 SNEGSKA (reference sequence). The CDR3 is 16 amino acids. The CDR3 nucleotides read TGCAGTGCTAGAGATCATCGGACAGGGTATAATTCACCCCTCCACTTT. This gives the protein CSARDHRTGYNSPLHF.

This clonotype was seen at least ten times. The chain joins TRBV20-1 to TRBJ1-2, with TRBD1 identical over 9 bases. The CDR3 is 15 amino acids. J lost 4 bases, V lost 7 bases, and 13 bases had no gene match. Germline loops: CDR1 DFQATT, CDR2 SNEGSKA (reference sequence). As DNA, the CDR3 is TGCAGTGTTCAGAAAAGGACAGGGGCATTCTATGGCTACACCTTC. Its protein product is CSVQKRTGAFYGYTF.

The V call is TRBV6-1, the J call TRBJ2-3; 8 bases line up with TRBD2. The CDR3 loop spans 17 amino acids. Germline assignment: CDR1 MNHNS and CDR2 SASEGT. Losses at the gene ends were 5 bases for V and 0 bases for J; bases not matched to a gene: 10. In DNA, the CDR3 is TGTGCCAGCAGTCTGTATGAGCTAGCGGGTAGCACAGATACGCAGTATTTT. It specifies CASSLYELAGSTDTQYF.

This clonotype turned up a few times. This chain uses TRBV11-2 with TRBJ2-3; the match to TRBD2 covers 16 bases. Germline V CDR1 and CDR2: SGHAT, FQNNGV. V dropped 5 bases and J dropped 4; count of bases not matched to a gene: 6. The CDR3 has 17 amino acids. The CDR3 sequence is CASSPFGTSGRADTQYF. As DNA, the CDR3 is TGTGCCAGCAGCCCCTTCGGGACTAGCGGGAGGGCAGATACGCAGTATTTT.

This clonotype was counted many times. V and J are TRBV6-6 and TRBJ1-4; 7 nucleotides align to TRBD1. The CDR3 contains 13 residues. Germline values: CDR1 MNHNY, CDR2 SVGAGI (reference sequence). V was clipped by 6 bases and J by 8 bases; unmatched bases: 6. CDR3 nucleotide sequence: TGTGCCAGCAGCCAGACAGGGTCGGAAAAACTGTTTTTT. Amino acid sequence: CASSQTGSEKLFF.

The chain uses TRBV4-3 and TRBJ2-3; D unresolved. This CDR3 region has 14 residues. Trimming left V 7 bases short and J 6 bases short, with 17 bases between. In germline, CDR1 is LGHNA, CDR2 YSLEER. The CDR3, as DNA: TGCGCCAGCACCGAACGGGTCTACACCGATACGCAGTATTTT. Translating gives CASTERVYTDTQYF.

A few counts support this clonotype. V usage is TRBV3-1 and J usage is TRBJ1-1, with D tentatively TRBD1 (5 bases). V lost 4 bases and J 3 bases, leaving 15 bases between the germline ends. Germline CDR1 LGHDT, CDR2 YNNKEL (reference sequence). The CDR3 contains 15 residues. The CDR3 nucleotides are TGTGCCAGCAGCCCACCGGGGGTAAAAGACACTGAAGCTTTCTTT. This sequence encodes CASSPPGVKDTEAFF.

The V and J genes are TRBV7-8 and TRBJ1-5; D not resolved. This CDR3 region has 14 residues. V lost 2 bases, J lost 7 bases, and 12 bases lay in between. CDR1 SGHVS and CDR2 FQNEAQ come from the germline V gene. In DNA form, the CDR3 reads TGTGCCAGCAGCTTATCCCGGAGAGACCAGCCCCAGCATTTT. Protein sequence: CASSLSRRDQPQHF.

V is TRBV7-2 and J is TRBJ2-3, with 8 positions matching TRBD2. Germline lookup yields CDR1 SGHTA and CDR2 FQGNSA. V was clipped by 5 bases and J by 4 bases; unmatched bases: 11. This CDR3 is 16 amino acids long. The CDR3 DNA reads TGTGCCAGCAGCCGGACCGCGGGGGGCCCCGCAGATACGCAGTATTTT. It yields the protein CASSRTAGGPADTQYF.

This chain links TRBV4-3 with TRBJ2-2; D is unclear. Per germline, CDR1 LGHNA and CDR2 YSLEER. The CDR3 sequence is 15 residues long. Trimming took off 0 bases at V and 4 bases at J, with 9 bases between the two ends. This chain's CDR3 is CASSQDPGLTGELFF. The CDR3 nucleotides read TGCGCCAGCAGCCAAGATCCCGGTCTCACCGGGGAGCTGTTTTTT.

This clonotype was picked up a small number of times. The chain carries TRBV18 and TRBJ2-1; 13 bases fit TRBD2. The CDR3 contains 16 residues. With 3 bases clipped from V and 4 bases from J, the junction kept 3 bases outside the gene matches. Germline CDR1 and CDR2: KGHSH and LQKENI. The DNA for the CDR3 is TGTGCCAGCTCACCTGGACTAGCGGGAGAGTACAATGAGCAGTTCTTC. Protein sequence: CASSPGLAGEYNEQFF.